Below are 13 T cell receptor beta chains sequenced from a single sample in a study of CD8 T cells in ankylosing spondylitis. TCRdb fed the 5' RACE reads into MiXCR, producing one record per CDR3 protein. The repertoire holds under 170,000 distinct CDR3 sequences, around 45% seen once, with approximately 16% in the top ten. Material for sequencing was synovial fluid, either unsorted or a sorted T cell fraction (not recorded which). The source of these receptors is a male donor with ankylosing spondylitis.

This clonotype counts as medium-sized (0.01 to 0.1%). J is TRBJ2-3 and V is TRBV6-4; D is uncertain. V gave up 0 bases and J gave up 0 bases, with 4 bases separating them. The CDR3 sequence is 14 residues long. Germline V gene data show CDR1 as MRHNA and CDR2 as SNTAGT. CDR3: CASSDSASTDTQYF. The CDR3 coding sequence is TGTGCCAGCAGTGACTCGGCTAGCACAGATACGCAGTATTTT.

Of note for this clonotype: Compared with germline, one end of the junction differs, possibly owing to a read error. The chain couples TRBV4-1 to TRBJ1-2, with D possibly TRBD1 on 5 matching bases. Germline loops: CDR1 MGHRA, CDR2 YSYEKL. The CDR3 extends over 15 amino acids. The chain's CDR3 is CASSQPWGTKYGYTF. CDR3 nucleotide sequence: TGCGCCAGCAGCCAACCCTGGGGGACTAAATATGGCTACACCTTC.

This clonotype showed up many times. This chain connects TRBV12-3 or TRBV12-4 to TRBJ2-7, with 7 nucleotides matching TRBD1. The CDR3 covers 17 residues. V was pared by 4 bases and J by 7 bases, with 19 bases of the junction left unmatched. As DNA, the CDR3 is TGTGCCAGCAGTTCGCCCCCTTCCGGGACAGATCCTAGGGAGCAGTACTTC. It is translated as CASSSPPSGTDPREQYF.

This clonotype has more than one count but fewer than ten. The rearrangement uses TRBV6-2 or TRBV6-3 and TRBJ2-7; 11 bases match TRBD2. This CDR3 has 16 residues. CDR1 and CDR2 (germline): MNHEY, SVGEGT. Germline trimming cut 0 bases from V and 3 bases from J; bases unmatched to any gene: 4. CDR3 protein: CASSYSTSGDFYEQYF. The DNA for the CDR3 is TGTGCCAGCAGTTACTCGACTAGCGGGGACTTCTACGAGCAGTACTTC.

At least ten counts were recorded for this clonotype. The chain links TRBV29-1 to TRBJ1-1; 7 bases are shared with TRBD1. Losses at the gene ends were 4 bases for V and 1 base for J; bases not matched to a gene: 0. This CDR3 region has 12 residues. Germline CDR1 is SQVTM and CDR2 is ANQGSEA. In DNA form, the CDR3 reads TGCAGCGTTGGGACAGGGAACACTGAAGCTTTCTTT. This translates into CSVGTGNTEAFF.

The genes are TRBV11-2 and TRBJ2-5; TRBD2 might be the D (6 bases). The germline CDR1 and CDR2 sequences are SGHAT and FQNNGV. The V end lost 3 bases, the J end lost 6 bases, and 14 bases lay between the germline ends. This CDR3 has 14 residues. Here the CDR3 DNA reads TGTGCCAGCAGCTTCCTGTGGGGGGAGCAGACCCAGTACTTC. Translation gives CASSFLWGEQTQYF.

This clonotype was seen more than once but under ten times. This chain links TRBV28 with TRBJ2-1; 8 positions agree with TRBD1. After removal of 2 bases from V and 5 bases from J, the junction contained 5 bases not matched to a gene. Germline CDR1 and CDR2: MDHEN and SYDVKM. The CDR3 runs 15 residues. DNA of the CDR3: TGTGCCAGCAGTTTACCCGACAGGGGTAACAATGAGCAGTTCTTC. Translating gives CASSLPDRGNNEQFF.

The chain couples TRBV4-3 to TRBJ2-7; D ambiguous. The CDR3 is made up of 14 amino acids. CDR1 is LGHNA and CDR2 is YSLEER in the germline V gene. Between the trimmed V and J ends, which lost 1 base and 5 bases, there was a span of 12 bases. CDR3: CASSQVVALHEQYF. CDR3 sequence (DNA): TGCGCCAGCAGCCAAGTGGTGGCGCTTCACGAGCAGTACTTC.

The rearrangement joins TRBV5-8 to TRBJ1-2, with D perhaps matching TRBD1 (6 bases). Germline V gene lookup returns CDR1 SGHTS and CDR2 YDEGEE. Trimming stripped 2 bases from V and 3 bases from J, with 20 bases between. The CDR3 is 17 residues long. CDR3 bases: TGTGCCAGCAGCTTCGGTCACAGGGAATCCCCTCACTATGGCTACACCTTC. It yields the protein CASSFGHRESPHYGYTF.

The V call is TRBV15, the J call TRBJ2-3; 8 nucleotides align to TRBD2. V was pared by 5 bases and J by 3 bases, with 10 bases of the junction left unmatched. The CDR3 length is 16 residues. In germline, CDR1 is LNHNV, CDR2 YYDKDF (reference sequence). The CDR3 bases are TGTGCCACCAGCGGTCTGAGCGGGAGTCCTACAGATACGCAGTATTTT. This sequence encodes CATSGLSGSPTDTQYF. Full variable domain (remainder filled in from reference TRBV15 and TRBJ2-3): DAMVIQNPRYQVTQFGKPVTLSCSQTLNHNVMYWYQQKSSQAPKLLFHYYDKDFNNEADTPDNFQSRRPNTSFCFLDIRSPGLGDTAMYLCATSGLSGSPTDTQYFGPGTRLTVL.

The V gene is TRBV5-5, the J gene TRBJ1-1; no reliable D call. The ends were cut back, 4 bases at V and 4 bases at J, with 17 bases in the middle. The CDR3 extends over 15 amino acids. Germline V gives CDR1 SGHKS, CDR2 YYEKEE (reference sequence). CDR3 bases: TGTGCCAGCAGCGGTTGGGTACTGGGGTCCACTGAAGCTTTCTTT. This translates into CASSGWVLGSTEAFF.

In its sample, this clonotype was seen many times. This rearrangement joins TRBV27 to TRBJ2-3; no clear D. The CDR3 consists of 16 residues. CDR1 is MNHEY and CDR2 is SMNVEV in the germline V gene (reference sequence). Trimming cost V 1 base and J 2 bases, with 13 bases left between them. The chain's CDR3 is CASSLLAELLTDTQYF. The CDR3 DNA follows: TGTGCCAGCAGTTTATTGGCGGAATTACTCACAGATACGCAGTATTTT.

This clonotype was seen only once. The chain recombines TRBV10-3 with TRBJ2-2, with 12 nucleotides matching TRBD2. From germline, CDR1 is ENHRY and CDR2 SYGVKD. The V gene end was trimmed by 6 bases and the J gene end by 0 bases; junction bases not matched to a gene: 5. The CDR3 runs 17 residues. CDR3 protein: CAIRGLAGTANTGELFF. The CDR3 nucleotides are TGTGCCATCAGAGGACTAGCGGGGACCGCGAACACCGGGGAGCTGTTTTTT.